This T cell receptor (beta chain) was recorded in a study of blood T cell repertoires in COVID-19. Looking at the study overall: Whether acute or convalescent, the COVID-19 samples came from the United States, Italy and Spain.

This clone was observed a few times. Germline V gives CDR1 LGHNT, CDR2 FRNRAP. This CDR3 has 18 amino acids. With 0 bases clipped from V and 9 bases from J, the junction kept 13 bases outside the gene matches. Authors' analysis steps: Estimates of nucleated cell counts were drawn from the amplification of reference gene primers. The repertoire was sequenced with immunoSEQ multiplex PCR; TCRdb's copy has only in-frame clones and lacks some. The DNA was the basis for D and trimming; V, J and clone size are from that table. The sample yields approximately 190,000 clones, about 80% seen once. This clonotype was sampled from a man between 60 and 75 years old with acute or convalescent COVID-19. The V gene is TRBV12-5, the J gene TRBJ2-1; 11 positions match TRBD2. The sequenced sample consisted of peripheral blood. The chain's CDR3 is CASGLVRDGTSGPGEQFF. In DNA form, the CDR3 reads TGTGCTAGTGGTTTGGTAAGGGACGGGACTAGCGGTCCGGGTGAGCAGTTCTTC.